This T cell receptor beta chain was captured by sequencing in a study of T-cell reconstitution after alpha-beta-depleted transplantation in children. Findings and caveats of the study: Some patients owed their high day-60 TCRbeta diversity to surviving recipient T cells and thymic progenitors. Hyperexpanded clones declined; after one year, newly produced T cells mostly supplied diversity. There were reportedly several hundred expanded graft clones from which alpha-beta T cells came about two months after transplant.

The table lists this clonotype with a few counts. The target antigen is unknown. V was shortened by 2 bases and J by 7 bases, with 14 bases between the two germline ends. This CDR3 is 14 amino acids long. CDR1 SGHTA and CDR2 FQGNSA come from the germline V gene. A library of TCRbeta sequences, prepared with unique molecular identifiers, was generated. One entry per CDR3 protein, called by TCRdb with MiXCR from the PCR reads. Of about 470,000 distinct CDR3 sequences listed, roughly two fifths were seen once; the top ten hold around a quarter. The V and J genes are TRBV7-2 and TRBJ1-2; tentatively, D is TRBD1 (6 bases). The sequence was obtained from a girl aged 2 to 9 with aplastic anemia, due to receive a stem cell transplant. The sample in question was PBMCs, obtained before TCRalphabeta/CD19-depleted stem cell transplant. CDR3 sequence reads: CASSLIQGEGGYTF. In nucleotides, the CDR3 is TGTGCCAGCAGCTTAATACAGGGAGAGGGTGGCTACACCTTC.